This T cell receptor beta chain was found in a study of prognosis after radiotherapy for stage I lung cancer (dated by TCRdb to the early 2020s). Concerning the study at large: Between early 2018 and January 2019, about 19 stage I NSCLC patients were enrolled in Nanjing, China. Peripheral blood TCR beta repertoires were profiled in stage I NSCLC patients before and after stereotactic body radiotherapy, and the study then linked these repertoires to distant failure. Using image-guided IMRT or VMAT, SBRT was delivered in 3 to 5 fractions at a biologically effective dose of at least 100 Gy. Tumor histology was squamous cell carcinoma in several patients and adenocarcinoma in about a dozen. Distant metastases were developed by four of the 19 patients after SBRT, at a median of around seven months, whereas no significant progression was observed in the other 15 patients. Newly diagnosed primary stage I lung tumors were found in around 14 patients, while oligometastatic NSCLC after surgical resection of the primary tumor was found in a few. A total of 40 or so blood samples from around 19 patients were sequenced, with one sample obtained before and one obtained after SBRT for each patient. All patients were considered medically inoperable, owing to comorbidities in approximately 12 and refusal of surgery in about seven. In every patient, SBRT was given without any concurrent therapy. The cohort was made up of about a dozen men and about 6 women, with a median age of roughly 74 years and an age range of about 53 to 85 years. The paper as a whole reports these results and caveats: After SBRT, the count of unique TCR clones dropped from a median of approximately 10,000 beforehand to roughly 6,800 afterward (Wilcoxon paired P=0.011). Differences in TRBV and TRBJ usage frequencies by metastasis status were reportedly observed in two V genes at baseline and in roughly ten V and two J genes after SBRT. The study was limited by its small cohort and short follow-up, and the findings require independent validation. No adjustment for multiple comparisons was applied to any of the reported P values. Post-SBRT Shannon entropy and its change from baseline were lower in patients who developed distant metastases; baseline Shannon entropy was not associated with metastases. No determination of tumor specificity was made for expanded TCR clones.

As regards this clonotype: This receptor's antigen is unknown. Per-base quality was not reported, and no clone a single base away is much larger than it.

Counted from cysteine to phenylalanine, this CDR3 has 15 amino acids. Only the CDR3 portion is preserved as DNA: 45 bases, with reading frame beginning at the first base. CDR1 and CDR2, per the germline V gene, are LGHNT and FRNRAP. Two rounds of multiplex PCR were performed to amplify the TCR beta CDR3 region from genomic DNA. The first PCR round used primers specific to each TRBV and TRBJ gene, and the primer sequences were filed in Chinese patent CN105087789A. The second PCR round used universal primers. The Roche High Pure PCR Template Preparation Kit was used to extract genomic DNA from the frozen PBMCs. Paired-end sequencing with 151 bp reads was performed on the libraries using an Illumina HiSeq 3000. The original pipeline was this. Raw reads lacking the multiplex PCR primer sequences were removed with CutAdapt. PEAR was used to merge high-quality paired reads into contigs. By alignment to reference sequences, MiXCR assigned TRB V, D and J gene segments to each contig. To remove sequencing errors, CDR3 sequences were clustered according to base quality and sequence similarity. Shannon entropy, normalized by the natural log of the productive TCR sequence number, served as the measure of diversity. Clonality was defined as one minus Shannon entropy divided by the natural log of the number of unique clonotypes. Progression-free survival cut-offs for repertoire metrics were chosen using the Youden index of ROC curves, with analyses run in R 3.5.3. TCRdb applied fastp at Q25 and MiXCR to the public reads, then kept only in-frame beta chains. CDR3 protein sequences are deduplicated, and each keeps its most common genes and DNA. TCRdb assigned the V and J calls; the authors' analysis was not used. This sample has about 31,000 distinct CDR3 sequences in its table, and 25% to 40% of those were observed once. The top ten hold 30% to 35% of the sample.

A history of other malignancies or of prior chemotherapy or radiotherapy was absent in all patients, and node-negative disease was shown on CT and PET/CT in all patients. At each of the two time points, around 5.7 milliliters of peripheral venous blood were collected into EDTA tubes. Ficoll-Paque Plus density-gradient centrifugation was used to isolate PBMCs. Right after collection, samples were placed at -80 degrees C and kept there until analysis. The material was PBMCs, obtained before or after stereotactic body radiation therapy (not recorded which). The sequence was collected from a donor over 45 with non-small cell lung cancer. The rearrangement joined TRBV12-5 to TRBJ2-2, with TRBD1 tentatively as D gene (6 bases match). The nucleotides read TGTGCCAGCATTTGGGGGCGGCGCAGGAACTGGGAGCTGTTTTTT. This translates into CASIWGRRRNWELFF.